Each of the 16 T cell receptor beta chains below was sequenced from the same sample in a study of T cell clonotyping in hematopoietic cell transplantation. The sample's time point: recipient sample about 28 days before transplant, after cytoreduction. The data were produced by immunoSEQ multiplex PCR, yet TCRdb's version contains in-frame clones alone and is incomplete. The table includes around 26,000 clones, approximately 86% detected once. Sequencing was performed on peripheral blood mononuclear cells, taken before stem cell transplant. The receptors were gathered from a middle-aged man with acute myeloid leukemia. Some clones in this sample may be carry-over from other donors' samples.

The chain uses TRBV4-1 and TRBJ2-6, with no clear D. Germline loops: CDR1 MGHRA, CDR2 YSYEKL. Deletions cut 4 bases from V and 0 bases from J, with 10 bases between. CDR3 length: 16 residues. The CDR3 nucleotides are TGCGCCAGCAGCCGAGGAGACGGCTCTGGGGCCAACGTCCTGACTTTC. Translated: CASSRGDGSGANVLTF.

V usage is TRBV4-2 and J usage is TRBJ2-7; TRBD2 matches at 8 bases. The CDR3 loop spans 16 amino acids. CDR1 is LGHNA, CDR2 YNFKEQ, per germline. Germline trimming cut 0 bases from V and 3 bases from J; bases unmatched to any gene: 7. CDR3 loop: CASSQDWASGFYEQYF. In nucleotides, the CDR3 is TGTGCCAGCAGCCAAGATTGGGCTAGCGGGTTCTACGAGCAGTACTTC.

The J gene is TRBJ2-1, the V gene TRBV2, with D perhaps matching TRBD1 (6 bases). Between the trimmed V and J ends, which lost 8 bases and 5 bases, there was a span of 13 bases. Germline lookup yields CDR1 SNHLY and CDR2 FYNNEI. CDR3 length: 13 residues. The CDR3 DNA is TGTGCCAGCGTGTACAGGGCGGACAATGAGCAGTTCTTC. Protein: CASVYRADNEQFF.

The chain recombines TRBV6-6 with TRBJ1-1; a weak D match, TRBD1 (5 bases). Looked up from germline, CDR1 is MNHNY and CDR2 is SVGAGI (reference sequence). Trimming pared 3 bases from V and 4 bases from J, leaving 12 bases between. The CDR3 extends over 14 amino acids. CDR3 in amino acids: CASSYGGGGTEAFF. CDR3 in DNA: TGTGCCAGCAGTTATGGGGGGGGTGGCACTGAAGCTTTCTTT.

CDR3 DNA sequence: TGTGCCAGCATCTTAGGCGGGAGTGGTACAGATACGCAGTATTTT. Protein: CASILGGSGTDTQYF. The V gene is TRBV28, the J gene TRBJ2-3, with 7 positions matching TRBD2. The J segment lost 3 bases and the V segment lost 7 bases, leaving 10 bases of the junction unmatched. The CDR3 is 15 residues long. Germline loops: CDR1 MDHEN, CDR2 SYDVKM.

The chain couples TRBV5-4 to TRBJ2-1; 16 nucleotides agree with TRBD2. The germline CDR1 and CDR2 sequences are SGHNT and YYREEE (reference sequence). The V and J ends lost 4 bases and 9 bases, in that order; junction bases with no gene match: 7. The CDR3 is 16 residues long. CDR3 nucleotides: TGTGCCAGCAGCCCCGGGACTAGCGGGGGGGCCTCTGAGCAGTTCTTC. Its translation is CASSPGTSGGASEQFF.

The chain carries TRBV4-2 and TRBJ1-2, with D tentatively TRBD1 (6 bases). Trimming pared 0 bases from V and 8 bases from J, leaving 16 bases between. CDR3 length: 15 amino acids. Germline-derived CDR1 and CDR2 are LGHNA and YNFKEQ. The CDR3 reads CASSQDWLQGEGYTF. CDR3 DNA: TGTGCCAGCAGCCAAGATTGGTTACAGGGCGAAGGCTACACCTTC.

The rearrangement links TRBV27 to TRBJ2-1, with 13 positions matching TRBD2. Unmatched junction bases numbered 18, after V lost 2 bases and J lost 8 bases. Germline loops: CDR1 MNHEY, CDR2 SMNVEV (reference sequence). The CDR3 contains 20 residues. The CDR3 DNA reads TGTGCCAGCAGTTTACCTGGAATATCGGGACTAGCGGGAATTTGGCATGAGCAGTTCTTC. It is translated as CASSLPGISGLAGIWHEQFF.

The V and J genes are TRBV7-3 and TRBJ2-2; the D gene could be TRBD1 or TRBD2 (5 bases each). Trimming removed 4 bases from V and 4 bases from J, with 10 bases in between. CDR1 is SGHTA, CDR2 FQGTGA, per germline. The CDR3 runs 14 residues. CDR3 in DNA: TGTGCCAGCAGCTGGGACGCCGGCACCGGGGAGCTGTTTTTT. Translating it yields CASSWDAGTGELFF.

CDR3 in DNA: TGCAGCGTTGATCAGGGAGGCGGCTATGGCTACACCTTC. Protein sequence: CSVDQGGGYGYTF. The V and J genes are TRBV29-1 and TRBJ1-2, with D tentatively TRBD1 (5 bases). Per the germline V gene, CDR1 is SQVTM and CDR2 is ANQGSEA. V was cut by 3 bases and J by 4 bases, with 12 bases left in between. CDR3 length: 13 amino acids.

The DNA of the CDR3 is TGTGCCAGTAGTAGTCAAGGCGGTCTGTCCTACGAGCAGTACTTC. Encoded protein: CASSSQGGLSYEQYF. The chain uses TRBV19 and TRBJ2-7; unclear D gene. This CDR3 is built from 15 residues. CDR1 and CDR2 from the germline V gene are LNHDA and SQIVND (reference sequence). Trimming left V 4 bases short and J 1 base short, with 14 bases between.

This sequence joins TRBV6-5 and TRBJ2-7; D is unclear. V was pared by 10 bases and J by 7 bases, with 23 bases between. Germline lookup yields CDR1 MNHEY and CDR2 SVGAGI. The CDR3 totals 14 residues. The CDR3 here is CATFRKVPIMEQYF. The CDR3 DNA is TGTGCCACCTTCAGGAAAGTTCCTATCATGGAGCAGTACTTC.

The rearrangement uses TRBV7-6 and TRBJ2-2; D is possibly TRBD1 or TRBD2 (5 bases each). Trimming shortened V by 5 bases and J by 3 bases, and 16 bases separated the two germline ends. Germline V gene data show CDR1 as SGHVS and CDR2 as FNYEAQ. This CDR3 is 16 amino acids long. CDR3 loop: CASSPEGRDYTGELFF. The CDR3 DNA reads TGTGCCAGCAGCCCAGAGGGCAGGGATTACACCGGGGAGCTGTTTTTT.

The chain links TRBV6-1 to TRBJ1-1; D possibly corresponds to TRBD1 (6 bases). The CDR3 totals 12 residues. V lost 7 bases to trimming and J lost 1 base, with 7 bases between them. CDR1 and CDR2 (germline): MNHNS, SASEGT. The DNA of the CDR3 is TGTGCCAGCAAGGACAGGAACACTGAAGCTTTCTTT. Its translation is CASKDRNTEAFF.

The V gene is TRBV2, the J gene TRBJ2-3; D gene uncertain. Germline V CDR1 and CDR2: SNHLY, FYNNEI. This CDR3 comprises 14 residues. The V end lost 6 bases, the J end lost 9 bases, and 19 bases lay between the germline ends. CDR3 sequence reads: CASRESKAVRTQYF. CDR3 in DNA: TGTGCCAGCAGAGAGAGCAAGGCAGTGAGGACGCAGTATTTT.

This chain joins TRBV5-6 and TRBJ2-7; no definite D call. Germline V lookup: CDR1 SGHDT, CDR2 YYEEEE. CDR3 length equals 16 residues. V dropped 4 bases and J dropped 0 bases, with 17 bases sitting between them. CDR3 coding DNA: TGTGCCAGCAGCCCTAGAACCAGGCGTAGCTCCTACGAGCAGTACTTC. Its protein is CASSPRTRRSSYEQYF.